The source of this T cell receptor (beta chain) is a study of T cells in Graves' hyperthyroidism and ophthalmopathy (dated by TCRdb to the late 2010s). Regarding the study in general: Peripheral blood was sampled at the time of initial diagnosis, prior to any treatment. The 100 discovery patients were divided at random into training and test sets in a 7:3 ratio. A discovery cohort of fewer than 110 patients, 43 with Graves' ophthalmopathy and about 58 with stable Graves' hyperthyroidism, was used to find distinguishing TCR V-J signatures. Thyroid tissue and blood T-cell repertoires from about six Graves' hyperthyroidism patients were also compared in the study. TCR Vbeta CDR3 sequencing of some 140 peripheral blood samples (roughly 41 ophthalmopathy, 70 to 85 hyperthyroidism and about 17 progressor patients) is reported in the paper. After blood sampling, hyperthyroidism patients were treated with methimazole at a starting dose of 30 mg daily, and ophthalmopathy patients were treated with high-dose intravenous methylprednisolone. Prospective prediction of ophthalmopathy was tested in an independent validation cohort consisting of roughly 20 hyperthyroidism patients and around 17 patients who later progressed to ophthalmopathy.

Spanning cysteine to phenylalanine, the CDR3 consists of 13 amino acids. The only DNA kept is the CDR3, 39 bases in frame from the first base. CDR1 and CDR2 were assigned from the germline V gene as SNHLY and FYNNEI. The TCR beta CDR3 regions were amplified from the RNA transcripts. The first round of RT-PCR for the TCR CDR3 was performed with the HTBI primer set and the Qiagen OneStep RT-PCR kit. The libraries were constructed in a second round of multiplex PCR and then size-selected and purified. The libraries were sequenced on an Illumina HiSeq2000 using paired-end 100 bp reads. From the authors' description of their analysis: SOAPnuke was used to process the raw data, with reads discarded if the reads contained adapters or uncalled bases, had a mean Phred below 15, or lacked an exact constant-primer or identifier match. COPE v1.2.5 was used to merge the high-quality paired reads, and each unique nucleotide sequence was defined as a clonotype. MiTCR v1.1 was used to align the clonotypes against IMGT TRBV, TRBD and TRBJ reference segments. Only V-J combinations with frequency above 0.0001, covering 99.2% of repertoires, were analysed. The TCS score was defined as F50 (clonal expansion) divided by E x V (chaos), with BLOSUM62-based TCRdist calculated between CDR3 peptides within each V-J. Welch's t-statistics and random forest reduced just over 500 V-J features to 13, which were used in a naive Bayes classifier (R e1071). TCRdb took the public reads, trimmed them with fastp at Q25, ran MiXCR for clone calling and kept in-frame beta chains. Under each unique CDR3 protein, matching rows form one entry showing the most common genes and DNA. These V and J calls originate from TCRdb's pipeline instead of the authors' own analysis. In this sample the table shows about 410,000 distinct CDR3 sequences, around 15% of which occur a single time. 15% to 20% of the sample comes from the top ten.

In regard to this clonotype: Its antigen is not yet known. A much more abundant neighbour one base away suggests this may be a read error.

Overall results and qualifications from the work: Blood samples also contained most of the expanded thyroid clonotypes (frequency above 0.001), which suggests that blood repertoires may reflect thyroid immune responses. No statistical method was used to fix the sample size in advance, and group allocation was not hidden from the investigators. Ophthalmopathy was separated from stable hyperthyroidism by a 13 V-J signature model, with 85% to 90% sensitivity and about 81% specificity obtained in cross-validation and 80%/75% obtained in testing. In validation, the model predicted progression to ophthalmopathy with approximately 71% sensitivity and less than 75% specificity, a median of approximately 6.7 months before onset.

In the ophthalmopathy patients, disease was moderately to severely active, with a Clinical Activity Score of 3 or more, a NOSPECS grade of 4 or more, and a duration of less than 3 months. The study excluded patients with uncontrolled infections, other autoimmune diseases, pregnancy or lactation. Diagnoses were established on the basis of clinical symptoms, serum thyroxine and TRAb, thyroid ultrasound, and orbital computed tomography. PBMCs were separated from about 10 ml of fresh peripheral blood using Ficoll-Paque density gradient centrifugation. Total RNA was extracted using Trizol reagent, and RNA quality was assessed on an Agilent 2100 Bioanalyzer.

The V gene is TRBV2 and the J gene is TRBJ2-3; the D gene lacks a confident call. Sequencing input: blood. The source is a woman between 25 and 40 years old with Graves' ophthalmopathy. This receptor has the CDR3 CAGSDISTDTQYF. The DNA reads TGTGCCGGCAGTGATATTAGCACAGATACGCAGTATTTT. The full variable domain, with segments outside the CDR3 supplied by the reference TRBV2 and TRBJ2-3 proteins, appears as EPEVTQTPSHQVTQMGQEVILRCVPISNHLYFYWYRQILGQKVEFLVSFYNNEISEKSEIFDDQFSVERPDGSNFTLKIRSTKLEDSAMYFCAGSDISTDTQYFGPGTRLTVL.